This record covers a single T cell receptor (beta chain). Its target is unknown. V gave up 4 bases and J gave up 6 bases; unmatched junction bases: 14. This CDR3 comprises 17 residues. Germline assignment: CDR1 LNHDA and CDR2 SQIVND (reference sequence). These data are taken from a study of cytomegalovirus exposure and HLA in healthy donors. Findings of the study overall: Being productive about 87% or about 30% of the time was typical of most TCR beta V segments in an earlier analysis. A few CMV-associated chains proved CMV antigen-specific in vitro.

The PCR ran on 60 Vbeta and 13 Jbeta primers. Original data processing: Unique TCR beta chains totaled roughly 81 million in a later count, with around 10 million of them shared. Method: immunoSEQ multiplex PCR; TCRdb's copy keeps in-frame clones and lacks some. That table supplies the V and J calls and clone size; D and trimming were determined from the DNA. The data contain fewer than 150,000 clones, about 80% of them singletons. Sequencing was performed on PBMCs. V usage is TRBV19 and J usage is TRBJ2-3; 9 bases are shared with TRBD2. The TCR comes from a man aged 40-49 years in good health and CMV-seronegative. This chain's CDR3 is CASSKSGRFRPMDTQYF. The CDR3 bases are TGTGCCAGTAGTAAGAGCGGGAGGTTCCGCCCCATGGATACGCAGTATTTT. Complete variable domain (other parts from reference TRBV19 and TRBJ2-3): DGGITQSPKYLFRKEGQNVTLSCEQNLNHDAMYWYRQDPGQGLRLIYYSQIVNDFQKGDIAEGYSVSREKKESFPLTVTSAQKNPTAFYLCASSKSGRFRPMDTQYFGPGTRLTVL.